This T cell receptor (beta chain) appears in the sequencing data of a study of blood T cell repertoires in COVID-19. Germline trimming cut 1 base from V and 8 bases from J; bases unmatched to any gene: 11. The germline gives CDR1 LGHDT, CDR2 YNNKEL (reference sequence). The CDR3 runs to 16 residues. Clones were read by immunoSEQ multiplex PCR, and TCRdb kept only the in-frame ones, dropping some. In the table there are roughly 180,000 clones, approximately 85% of which are singletons. The J gene is TRBJ2-4, the V gene TRBV3-1 (or the pseudogene TRBV3-2); 7 bases are a match to TRBD2. The sequencing sample was made of peripheral blood. The sequence derives from a woman aged 55-75 years with acute or convalescent COVID-19. In DNA, the CDR3 is TGTGCCAGCAGCCAAGCCGGGACGGGCGGGAGAGACATTCAGTACTTC. This codes for CASSQAGTGGRDIQYF.